This T cell receptor (beta chain) emerged from a study of blood T cells in healthy people across ages. Details on this clonotype: Its antigen is as yet unknown.

Whole-study results and caveats: The long-lived group displayed more naive CD4+ cells, plus higher diversity, than the aged donors did. Using unsorted PBMCs precluded a conclusive naive versus antigen-experienced comparison. TCR beta diversity, measured per million T cells, fell in a roughly linear way with age.

Isolation per sample recovered at least 7 million PBMCs. Trimming removed 10 bases from V and 7 bases from J; junction bases left unmatched: 16. The CDR3 length is 17 residues. Germline V CDR1 and CDR2: SNHLY, FYNNEI. A second PCR, run for about 7 to 11 cycles, used a sample-barcoded 5' primer plus a J-beta primer mix. TCRdb processed the 5' RACE reads anew with MiXCR; each CDR3 protein has one entry. The sample lists 1.5 million to 2 million distinct CDR3 sequences, roughly 27% occurring once. This receptor was obtained from a woman in her thirties in good health. Sequencing input: blood. V gene TRBV2 combines with J gene TRBJ2-3; 14 bases are shared with TRBD2. As DNA, the CDR3 is TGTGCCAACACCAAATCCGGGACTAGCGGGGGTTTGAATACGCAGTATTTT. Translated, it gives CANTKSGTSGGLNTQYF.